These 24 T cell receptor beta chains were all obtained from the same sample, sequenced in a study of cytomegalovirus exposure and HLA in healthy donors (dated by TCRdb to the late 2010s). Libraries were made using the immunoSEQ multiplex PCR assay. For the multiplex PCR, a mixture combining 60 forward primers for TCR Vbeta segments and 13 reverse primers for TCR Jbeta segments was used. As stored in TCRdb, this immuneACCESS dataset retains in-frame rearrangements with V and J assigned. A fraction of the clones does not appear; measured against another copy, unresolved V genes explain less than half of the discrepancy, and the remainder lacks a known reason. The sample table holds roughly 80,000 clones, of which about 71% were seen once. The ten largest clones capture 7.2% of the sample. Sequenced sample: PBMCs. Source of these receptors: a woman in her 40s in good health and CMV-seronegative.

CDR3 region: CASSVRTSGSHNEQFF. The CDR3 bases are TGTGCCAGTAGTGTTCGGACTAGCGGGAGCCACAATGAGCAGTTCTTC. V is TRBV19 and J is TRBJ2-1, with 13 bases aligning to TRBD2. The germline V gene has CDR1 LNHDA and CDR2 SQIVND (reference sequence). This CDR3 is 16 amino acids long. The V segment lost 5 bases and the J segment 5 bases; nucleotides outside the gene matches: 6.

The chain joins TRBV5-1 to TRBJ2-2; 7 bases are shared with TRBD1. J was trimmed by 1 base and V by 4 bases; bases with no gene match: 4. Germline V gives CDR1 SGHRS, CDR2 YFSETQ. There are 15 residues in the CDR3. Here the CDR3 reads CASSNRGGNTGELFF. In nucleotides, the CDR3 is TGCGCCAGCAGCAACAGGGGTGGGAACACCGGGGAGCTGTTTTTT.

The chain links TRBV11-3 to TRBJ2-5, with D possibly matching TRBD1 (5 bases). Germline V lookup: CDR1 SGHNT, CDR2 YENEEA. V lost 5 bases to trimming and J lost 0 bases, with 10 bases between them. CDR3 length equals 14 residues. CDR3 in amino acids: CASSPRTHQETQYF. The CDR3 DNA reads as TGTGCCAGCAGCCCTCGGACACACCAAGAGACCCAGTACTTC.

This clone appeared a few times. The CDR3 spells CASSFRDYTDTQYF. CDR3 nucleotides: TGTGCCAGCAGCTTCCGGGACTATACAGATACGCAGTATTTT. The rearrangement joins TRBV9 to TRBJ2-3, with 7 bases that match TRBD2. The CDR3 extends over 14 amino acids. Looked up from germline, CDR1 is SGDLS and CDR2 is YYNGEE. The V gene end was trimmed by 4 bases and the J gene end by 3 bases; junction bases not matched to a gene: 5.

This rearrangement joins TRBV4-3 to TRBJ1-5, with D hard to call. CDR1 and CDR2 from the germline V gene are LGHNA and YSLEER. V was pared by 1 base and J by 6 bases, with 10 bases between. The CDR3 spans 14 residues. The CDR3 loop reads CASSQVWRGQPQHF. The CDR3 DNA follows: TGCGCCAGCAGCCAAGTTTGGCGCGGTCAGCCCCAGCATTTT.

The genes are TRBV7-9 and TRBJ1-4; 8 bases map to TRBD1. In germline, CDR1 is SEHNR, CDR2 FQNEAQ (reference sequence). The V and J ends lost 2 bases and 8 bases, in that order; junction bases with no gene match: 13. The CDR3 is made up of 17 amino acids. The CDR3 region has the DNA TGTGCCAGCAGCTTATACGGCAGGGGGCGACTTCGAGAAAAACTGTTTTTT. Protein: CASSLYGRGRLREKLFF. Drawing the rest from reference TRBV7-9 and TRBJ1-4, the complete variable domain is DTGVSQNPRHKITKRGQNVTFRCDPISEHNRLYWYRQTLGQGPEFLTYFQNEAQLEKSRLLSDRFSAERPKGSFSTLEIQRTEQGDSAMYLCASSLYGRGRLREKLFFGSGTQLSVL.

The chain combines TRBV21-1 with TRBJ1-1; TRBD1 reflects the table's D call only, with no check against the DNA. TRBV21-1 is described as a pseudogene. The CDR3 covers 15 residues. CDR3 amino acids: CASSKAGQGYTEAFF. The CDR3 DNA follows: TGTGCCAGCAGCAAAGCGGGACAGGGATACACTGAAGCTTTCTTT.

The chain employs TRBV15 and TRBJ1-2; D gene uncertain. The germline V and J ends were trimmed by 5 bases and 5 bases, with 9 bases remaining between them. There are 12 residues in the CDR3. The germline gives CDR1 LNHNV, CDR2 YYDKDF (reference sequence). CDR3 region: CATSPGLYGYTF. The CDR3 DNA is TGTGCCACCAGCCCCGGTCTTTATGGCTACACCTTC.

This clone was found once. V and J are TRBV7-6 and TRBJ1-6; D unclear. The V gene lost 4 bases and the J gene lost 6 bases, with 16 bases spanning the gap. Looked up from germline, CDR1 is SGHVS and CDR2 is FNYEAQ. CDR3 size: 16 residues. The DNA of the CDR3 is TGTGCCAGCAGCTATAGCGGGAGCTTGGGTAATTCACCCCTCCACTTT. Amino acid sequence: CASSYSGSLGNSPLHF.

This clone was detected only a few times. V usage is TRBV5-1 and J usage is TRBJ1-1; 9 bases match TRBD1. V was clipped by 4 bases and J by 3 bases; unmatched bases: 4. The CDR3 runs 14 residues. CDR1 is SGHRS and CDR2 is YFSETQ in the germline V gene. The CDR3 protein is CASSPRQGDTEAFF. Here the CDR3 DNA reads TGCGCCAGCAGCCCCCGACAGGGGGACACTGAAGCTTTCTTT.

The chain combines TRBV4-1 with TRBJ2-5, with 10 bases aligning to TRBD2. Germline CDR1 and CDR2: MGHRA and YSYEKL. The CDR3 extends over 17 amino acids. J lost 5 bases, V lost 1 base, and 10 bases had no gene match. The CDR3 region has the DNA TGCGCCAGCAGCCAAGTAGTTAGCGGGGGGCTGGGGGAGACCCAGTACTTC. This sequence encodes CASSQVVSGGLGETQYF.

The V gene is TRBV19, the J gene TRBJ1-2, with 8 bases that match TRBD1. The CDR3 is made up of 14 amino acids. CDR1 and CDR2 from the germline V gene are LNHDA and SQIVND (reference sequence). V lost 4 bases, J lost 3 bases, and 4 bases stayed unmatched. The CDR3 reads CASSTLTGDYGYTF. The DNA for the CDR3 is TGTGCCAGTAGTACGTTGACAGGGGACTATGGCTACACCTTC.

J is TRBJ1-4 and V is TRBV6-5, with D unresolved. Germline lookup yields CDR1 MNHEY and CDR2 SVGAGI. V lost 7 bases and J lost 3, with 9 bases in between. The CDR3 extends over 13 amino acids. The CDR3 protein is CASTRHSNEKLFF. The CDR3 DNA reads as TGTGCCAGCACCCGACACTCTAATGAAAAACTGTTTTTT.

The rearrangement uses TRBV7-9 and TRBJ2-7, with D perhaps matching TRBD1 (5 bases). Per the germline V gene, CDR1 is SEHNR and CDR2 is FQNEAQ (reference sequence). With 1 base removed from V and 7 bases from J, the gap between germline ends came to 8 bases. This CDR3 is 12 amino acids long. The CDR3 bases are TGTGCCAGCAGCTTAGTGGCAGGGGAGCAGTACTTC. Amino acid sequence: CASSLVAGEQYF.

CDR3 coding DNA: TGTGCCAGCAGTAGCGGGACGGGAGCGTCAAATGAGCAGTTCTTC. Its protein is CASSSGTGASNEQFF. The chain joins TRBV27 to TRBJ2-1; the match to TRBD2 covers 7 bases. This CDR3 comprises 15 residues. V gave up 5 bases and J gave up 7 bases; unmatched junction bases: 11. The germline V gene encodes CDR1 MNHEY and CDR2 SMNVEV (reference sequence).

The chain is built from TRBV5-4 and TRBJ2-1; TRBD2 matches 12 bases. J was trimmed by 4 bases and V by 6 bases; bases with no gene match: 2. CDR3 length: 14 amino acids. The V gene's germline CDR1 is SGHNT and CDR2 YYREEE (reference sequence). In nucleotides, the CDR3 is TGTGCCAGCAAACTAGCGGGGGGTTACAATGAGCAGTTCTTC. This encodes CASKLAGGYNEQFF.

CDR3 DNA: TGTGCCACCTTGGGACTGTACACAGATACGCAGTATTTT. Translated, it gives CATLGLYTDTQYF. V is TRBV28 and J is TRBJ2-3, with D possibly being TRBD2 (6 bases). The V end was cut by 10 bases, the J end by 2 bases, with 13 bases between. The CDR3 runs 13 residues. Germline V gene data show CDR1 as MDHEN and CDR2 as SYDVKM.

This chain connects TRBV25-1 to TRBJ2-5; D gene unclear. The CDR3 extends over 12 amino acids. The germline CDR1 and CDR2 sequences are MGHDK and SYGVNS. V dropped 2 bases and J dropped 4 bases, with 5 bases sitting between them. CDR3 nucleotides: TGTGCCAGCAGTGAACACGGAGAGACCCAGTACTTC. It yields the protein CASSEHGETQYF.

This rearrangement joins TRBV7-3 to TRBJ2-1, with 8 bases identical to TRBD2. V was clipped by 5 bases and J by 8 bases; unmatched bases: 11. CDR1 SGHTA and CDR2 FQGTGA come from the germline V gene. This CDR3 is built from 15 residues. The DNA of the CDR3 is TGTGCCAGCAGCCCGCGTGGCGGGAGGATGTATGAGCAGTTCTTC. Protein sequence: CASSPRGGRMYEQFF.

The chain carries TRBV5-6 and TRBJ2-1; 8 bases are a match to TRBD2. V lost 2 bases, J lost 6 bases, and 13 bases stayed unmatched. The CDR3 covers 17 residues. Germline V gene data show CDR1 as SGHDT and CDR2 as YYEEEE. The CDR3 DNA reads TGTGCCAGCAGCTTAAGTCCAAGCGGGGGCGCCCGCAATGAGCAGTTCTTC. This gives the protein CASSLSPSGGARNEQFF.

V gene TRBV6-1 combines with J gene TRBJ1-1; weak D call: TRBD1 (6 bases). CDR1 and CDR2 from the germline V gene are MNHNS and SASEGT. The CDR3 extends over 14 amino acids. Trimming shortened V by 8 bases and J by 7 bases, and 20 bases separated the two germline ends. In nucleotides, the CDR3 is TGTGCCAGCGCCCGCGGGGGGGCGCTGGGTGAAGCTTTCTTT. Translating gives CASARGGALGEAFF.

In DNA, the CDR3 is TGCGCCAGCAGCCCTAGGACAGCAACTAATGAAAAACTGTTTTTT. Translation: CASSPRTATNEKLFF. This chain joins TRBV5-1 and TRBJ1-4, with a tentative D call TRBD1 (6 bases). CDR1 is SGHRS and CDR2 is YFSETQ in the germline V gene. The CDR3 spans 15 residues. Trimming cost V 4 bases and J 0 bases, with 10 bases left between them.

This clone showed up many times. The chain links TRBV7-6 to TRBJ1-1; D may be TRBD1 (6 bases). Trimming removed 2 bases at V and 1 base at J, with 8 bases between. The length of the CDR3 is 14 residues. Per the germline V gene, CDR1 is SGHVS and CDR2 is FNYEAQ. The CDR3 sequence is CASSLTGRNTEAFF. The CDR3 DNA is TGTGCCAGCAGCTTAACAGGGAGGAACACTGAAGCTTTCTTT.

The chain recombines TRBV10-2 with TRBJ2-1; 9 bases map to TRBD2. The CDR3 length is 14 residues. The V segment lost 7 bases and the J segment 3 bases; nucleotides outside the gene matches: 4. The germline V gene has CDR1 WSHSY and CDR2 SAAADI. CDR3 sequence (DNA): TGCGCCAGCAACCCGACTAGCGGCTACAATGAGCAGTTCTTC. Encoded protein: CASNPTSGYNEQFF.